This TCR beta chain appears in the sequencing data of a study of cytomegalovirus exposure and HLA in healthy donors. Whole-study findings and limits: In an earlier analysis, most TCR beta V segments were productive about 87% or about 30% of the time. Most TCR sequences were uncommon, yet certain public TCRs appeared in many donors.

Trimming at V came to 5 bases and at J to 1 base, leaving 4 bases not matched to a gene. The CDR3 runs to 14 residues. Germline-derived CDR1 and CDR2 are SGHTA and FQGTGA. The PCR used 60 Vbeta and 13 Jbeta primers. Data came from immunoSEQ multiplex PCR; TCRdb stores just in-frame clones and leaves some out. The sample includes some 180,000 clones, around 80% of them seen just once. As to this clone: Antigen: not known.

The sample comprised PBMCs. This receptor was taken from a man in his late teens or twenties in good health and CMV-seronegative. This chain uses TRBV7-3 with TRBJ1-1; 7 nucleotides match TRBD1. CDR3: CASSPGDRNTEAFF. CDR3 nucleotides: TGTGCCAGCAGCCCAGGGGACAGGAACACTGAAGCTTTCTTT.